This TCR beta chain was retrieved from a study of control samples from healthy donors and cancer patients. Sequencing was performed with immunoSEQ multiplex PCR; in TCRdb, only in-frame clones are kept and a portion is missing. The table records about 180,000 clones, 85% to 90% of them present only once. This CDR3 is built from 17 residues. From germline, CDR1 is SSHAT and CDR2 FNYEAQ (reference sequence). Regarding this clone: An end of the junction differs from the germline gene, which may be a read error.

The chain employs TRBV7-7 and TRBJ2-5, with D possibly called TRBD1 or TRBD2 (6 bases each). The sequencing input was blood. This TCR came from a woman aged 45-59 years in good health. The CDR3 sequence is CASSLVGGDGIQETQYF. The DNA of the CDR3 is TGTGCTAGCAGCTTGGTGGGGGGCGATGGGATCCAAGAGACCCAGTACTTC. Drawing the rest from reference TRBV7-7 and TRBJ2-5, the complete variable domain is GAGVSQSPRYKVTKRGQDVTLRCDPISSHATLYWYQQALGQGPEFLTYFNYEAQPDKSGLPSDRFSAERPEGSISTLTIQRTEQRDSAMYRCASSLVGGDGIQETQYFGPGTRLLVL.